What follows is one T cell receptor beta chain and its context. What it recognizes is unknown. The donors were in the approximately 110-subject validation cohort; that cohort was separate from the approximately 700-subject first cohort. Trimming shortened V by 1 base and J by 13 bases, and 20 bases separated the two germline ends. In germline, CDR1 is MGHRA, CDR2 YSYEKL. The CDR3 covers 15 residues. Generated by immunoSEQ multiplex PCR, the TCRdb table keeps only in-frame clones and is missing some. Of approximately 88,000 clones listed, approximately 96% were seen once; the top ten hold about 1.3%. The data belong to a study of cytomegalovirus exposure and HLA in healthy donors. Whole-study results and caveats: Reportedly, cytomegalovirus status was diagnosed with high sensitivity and specificity. Most TCR sequences were rare, but some public TCRs occurred in many donors. According to a subsequent analysis, TCR clusters identified in the first cohort showed a tendency to co-occur across the 100 to 150 validation repertoires.

This chain uses TRBV4-1 with TRBJ1-3, with a weak D call TRBD1 (5 bases). The sequence was collected from a woman between 18 and 29 years old in good health and CMV-seronegative. Sample: PBMCs. This chain's CDR3 is CASSQAGVGGETIYF. DNA of the CDR3: TGCGCCAGCAGCCAAGCGGGAGTCGGAGGGGAAACAATATATTTT.